The 24 T cell receptor beta chains given below trace back to one sample, sequenced in a study of T cell responses to AZD1222 COVID-19 vaccine (dated by TCRdb to the early 2020s). The time point label for this specimen denotes: about 28 days (+/-7) after the second vaccine dose. The library was prepared using the immunoSEQ multiplex PCR assay. TCRdb limited this immuneACCESS table to in-frame rearrangements with V and J called. A share of clones is missing; checked studies link under half to unresolved V genes, and the rest is unexplained. The sample table contains about 110,000 clones; only one count was recorded for roughly 89% of them. In total, the top ten clones hold 15% of the sample. The sequencing used peripheral blood, collected 28 days after the second AZD1222 dose. The source is an adult who received the AZD1222 COVID-19 vaccine.

The rearrangement links TRBV6-2 or TRBV6-3 to TRBJ1-2; 9 bases agree with TRBD1. Trimming removed 4 bases from V and 8 bases from J; junction bases left unmatched: 5. The CDR3 length is 13 residues. The germline gives CDR1 MNHEY, CDR2 SVGEGT. The CDR3 DNA follows: TGTGCCAGCAGTTCGACAGGGGGAAGGGGCTACACCTTC. It encodes CASSSTGGRGYTF.

The V call is TRBV5-4, the J call TRBJ2-2, with 9 bases aligning to TRBD1. The V gene's germline CDR1 is SGHNT and CDR2 YYREEE (reference sequence). The ends lost 5 bases at V and 3 bases at J; junction bases unmatched: 8. The CDR3 length is 16 residues. CDR3 in amino acids: CASSYGTGPYTGELFF. CDR3 sequence (DNA): TGTGCCAGCAGTTATGGGACAGGGCCTTACACCGGGGAGCTGTTTTTT.

The J gene is TRBJ2-7, the V gene TRBV2; the D call may be TRBD1 or TRBD2 (5 bases each). The V gene's germline CDR1 is SNHLY and CDR2 FYNNEI. Trimming shortened V by 8 bases and J by 3 bases, and 8 bases separated the two germline ends. The CDR3 is made up of 11 amino acids. The DNA for the CDR3 is TGTGCCAGCGGGGGTGTCTACGAGCAGTACTTC. It is translated as CASGGVYEQYF.

The chain couples TRBV5-4 to TRBJ1-5; 9 bases map to TRBD1. With 4 bases clipped from V and 6 bases from J, the junction kept 5 bases outside the gene matches. The CDR3 consists of 14 residues. Germline V gene data show CDR1 as SGHNT and CDR2 as YYREEE (reference sequence). CDR3: CASSLQGAGQPQHF. CDR3 bases: TGTGCCAGCAGCCTACAGGGGGCGGGTCAGCCCCAGCATTTT.

The V call is TRBV10-3, the J call TRBJ1-1; D gene unclear. V dropped 0 bases and J dropped 5 bases, with 10 bases sitting between them. Germline CDR1 ENHRY, CDR2 SYGVKD. The CDR3 has 14 residues. CDR3 nucleotide sequence: TGTGCCATCAGTGAGTCCCTTGGTGATACTGAAGCTTTCTTT. This sequence encodes CAISESLGDTEAFF.

This clone has only one observation. The chain couples TRBV27 to TRBJ2-1, with D possibly matching TRBD2 (5 bases). In germline, CDR1 is MNHEY, CDR2 SMNVEV (reference sequence). The CDR3 is made up of 18 amino acids. Trimming left V 4 bases short and J 6 bases short, with 25 bases between. The CDR3 nucleotides are TGTGCCAGCAGTTCACACTCCCCCGGGCTAGCCGCAATCAATGAGCAGTTCTTC. This sequence encodes CASSSHSPGLAAINEQFF.

The CDR3 reads CASSDWGGPAFF. DNA of the CDR3: TGTGCCAGCAGTGACTGGGGGGGTCCAGCTTTCTTT. The genes are TRBV2 and TRBJ1-1; D possibly corresponds to TRBD1 (5 bases). CDR1 SNHLY and CDR2 FYNNEI come from the germline V gene. V lost 3 bases and J lost 10, with 12 bases in between. CDR3 length: 12 amino acids.

The chain combines TRBV5-6 with TRBJ2-5; D not resolved. Germline CDR1 SGHDT, CDR2 YYEEEE. V was pared by 3 bases and J by 7 bases, with 10 bases between. The CDR3 sequence is 12 residues long. As DNA, the CDR3 is TGTGCCAGCAGCTCTGCCTCGGGGACCCAGTACTTC. This gives the protein CASSSASGTQYF.

The rearrangement joins TRBV5-6 to TRBJ2-1; TRBD2 aligns across 12 bases. Per the germline V gene, CDR1 is SGHDT and CDR2 is YYEEEE. Trimming at V came to 4 bases and at J to 7 bases, leaving 6 bases not matched to a gene. CDR3 length: 15 residues. Written as DNA, the CDR3 is TGTGCCAGCAGCCGGACTAGCGGGGTTTTGAATGAGCAGTTCTTC. Residues: CASSRTSGVLNEQFF.

The gene calls are TRBV28 and TRBJ2-1; the match to TRBD2 covers 10 bases. The V gene end was trimmed by 8 bases and the J gene end by 8 bases; junction bases not matched to a gene: 9. The CDR3 is 14 residues long. CDR1 is MDHEN and CDR2 is SYDVKM in the germline V gene. The DNA for the CDR3 is TGTGCCAGCGGACAGCGGGGGGGCTTAGATGAGCAGTTCTTC. This codes for CASGQRGGLDEQFF. The full variable domain, its missing parts supplied by reference TRBV28 and TRBJ2-1, is DVKVTQSSRYLVKRTGEKVFLECVQDMDHENMFWYRQDPGLGLRLIYFSYDVKMKEKGDIPEGYSVSREKKERFSLILESASTNQTSMYLCASGQRGGLDEQFFGPGTRLTVL.

The chain combines TRBV19 with TRBJ2-2; D gene uncertain. The CDR3 has 14 amino acids. Between the trimmed V and J ends, which lost 7 bases and 1 base, there was a span of 10 bases. CDR1 is LNHDA and CDR2 is SQIVND in the germline V gene (reference sequence). In DNA, the CDR3 is TGTGCCAGTATATCGACTGGGAACACCGGGGAGCTGTTTTTT. Amino acid sequence: CASISTGNTGELFF.

This sequence joins TRBV19 and TRBJ1-4, with 9 bases that match TRBD1. This CDR3 has 14 amino acids. Germline lookup yields CDR1 LNHDA and CDR2 SQIVND (reference sequence). After removal of 7 bases from V and 8 bases from J, the junction contained 8 bases not matched to a gene. CDR3 in amino acids: CASTSGQGREKLFF. The CDR3 region has the DNA TGTGCCAGTACCTCGGGACAGGGTAGAGAAAAACTGTTTTTT.

This clone was seen a handful of times. V and J are TRBV5-1 and TRBJ2-3; 13 nucleotides align to TRBD2. J lost 3 bases, V lost 4 bases, and 8 bases had no gene match. The CDR3 contains 17 residues. Per the germline V gene, CDR1 is SGHRS and CDR2 is YFSETQ. CDR3 sequence reads: CASSLGLAGVGTDTQYF. The CDR3, as DNA: TGCGCCAGCAGCCTCGGACTAGCGGGAGTTGGAACAGATACGCAGTATTTT.

On this clone itself: A junction boundary mismatches the germline segment, possibly from a read error. The chain recombines TRBV25-1 with TRBJ2-3; 13 nucleotides agree with TRBD2. Germline V lookup: CDR1 MGHDK, CDR2 SYGVNS. The CDR3 runs to 13 residues. Here the CDR3 reads CASTHGLAGVTHF. The CDR3, as DNA: TGTGCCAGCACCCACGGACTAGCGGGGGTCACCCATTTT.

V gene TRBV11-3 combines with J gene TRBJ1-1; no firm D call. Trimming cost V 5 bases and J 1 base, with 8 bases left between them. The CDR3 covers 13 residues. The V gene's germline CDR1 is SGHNT and CDR2 YENEEA. The DNA for the CDR3 is TGTGCCAGCAGCCTACTGAGGAACACTGAAGCTTTCTTT. It yields the protein CASSLLRNTEAFF.

The V gene is TRBV28, the J gene TRBJ2-1; 9 bases match TRBD2. The CDR3 extends over 15 amino acids. The germline CDR1 and CDR2 sequences are MDHEN and SYDVKM. Trimming at V came to 5 bases and at J to 5 bases, leaving 7 bases not matched to a gene. Here the CDR3 reads CASSPLAGINNEQFF. The CDR3 nucleotides are TGTGCCAGCAGTCCCCTAGCGGGAATAAACAATGAGCAGTTCTTC.

This clone appeared once. The chain is built from TRBV6-5 and TRBJ2-7; 9 nucleotides line up with TRBD1. The CDR3 is 14 residues long. Germline-derived CDR1 and CDR2 are MNHEY and SVGAGI. Losses at the gene ends were 4 bases for V and 4 bases for J; bases not matched to a gene: 5. For the CDR3, the DNA is TGTGCCAGCAGTTCCGGGACAGGGACGTACGAGCAGTACTTC. This encodes CASSSGTGTYEQYF.

V is TRBV3-1 (or the pseudogene TRBV3-2) and J is TRBJ2-1; 11 bases map to TRBD2. Germline CDR1 reads LGHDT; CDR2 reads YNNKEL (reference sequence). The CDR3 consists of 15 residues. V was clipped by 2 bases and J by 10 bases; unmatched bases: 7. The CDR3 DNA follows: TGTGCCAGCAGCCAACGGACTAGCGGGTCGTTGGAGCAGTTCTTC. Translating gives CASSQRTSGSLEQFF.

The rearrangement joins TRBV27 to TRBJ1-1; TRBD1 might be the D (6 bases). This CDR3 is 15 amino acids long. CDR1 is MNHEY, CDR2 SMNVEV, per germline (reference sequence). V shed 5 bases and J shed 3 bases, with 16 bases lying between them. The CDR3 loop reads CASSTAGVVDTEAFF. CDR3 in DNA: TGTGCCAGCAGTACAGCAGGGGTAGTTGACACTGAAGCTTTCTTT.

V gene TRBV18 combines with J gene TRBJ1-1, with a possible D match to TRBD1 (6 bases). V was trimmed by 4 bases and J by 3 bases, leaving 9 bases between them. Germline CDR1 KGHSH, CDR2 LQKENI. The CDR3 runs to 13 residues. This CDR3 reads CASSRNRDTEAFF. In DNA, the CDR3 is TGTGCCAGCTCACGCAACAGGGACACTGAAGCTTTCTTT.

The rearrangement uses TRBV6-5 and TRBJ1-1, with D tentatively TRBD1 (5 bases). Per germline, CDR1 MNHEY and CDR2 SVGAGI. CDR3 size: 14 residues. V lost 6 bases to trimming and J lost 1 base, with 12 bases between them. CDR3: CASSSTRGNTEAFF. The CDR3 coding sequence is TGTGCCAGCAGCTCCACTAGGGGGAACACTGAAGCTTTCTTT.

In its sample, this clone was seen a few times. This chain uses TRBV14 with TRBJ2-7, with D perhaps TRBD2 (5 bases). The germline V gene encodes CDR1 SGHDN and CDR2 FVKESK. The V end was cut by 6 bases, the J end by 4 bases, with 16 bases between. The CDR3 spans 14 residues. CDR3 coding DNA: TGTGCCAGCAGAAGGAGCGGTAGGGCTTACGAGCAGTACTTC. Residues: CASRRSGRAYEQYF.

The chain uses TRBV3-1 (or the pseudogene TRBV3-2) and TRBJ1-2; D remains ambiguous. V was clipped by 3 bases and J by 8 bases, with 13 bases between them. The CDR3 is made up of 13 amino acids. Germline V CDR1 and CDR2: LGHDT, YNNKEL (reference sequence). The CDR3 is CASSQLERSGYTF. The DNA of the CDR3 is TGTGCCAGCAGCCAGTTGGAGCGGTCAGGCTACACCTTC.

This chain connects TRBV11-2 to TRBJ1-2; 7 bases are shared with TRBD1. From germline, CDR1 is SGHAT and CDR2 FQNNGV. CDR3 length: 13 amino acids. Trimming cost V 2 bases and J 7 bases; bases outside gene matches: 4. The CDR3 spells CASSLTGAAGYTF. The CDR3 region has the DNA TGTGCCAGCAGCTTAACAGGGGCGGCTGGCTACACCTTC.